This entry lists 25 T cell receptor beta chains sequenced from one sample in a study of glioma-infiltrating T cells. Amplification of TCR alpha and beta CDR3 regions from RNA used iRepertoire nested multiplex PCR. Each CDR3 protein is one row after TCRdb ran MiXCR on the multiplex PCR reads. Of roughly 120,000 distinct CDR3 sequences listed, around a quarter are singletons. Sequenced input: glioma tissue, nonneoplastic brain tissue, or PBMCs (not recorded which). These receptors were obtained from a human donor with low-grade glioma or glioblastoma, undergoing nonglioma brain surgery, or in good health (not recorded which).

This clonotype came up many times. The CDR3 region is CASSLGSSQETQYF. CDR3 coding DNA: TGTGCCAGCAGCTTAGGCAGTTCACAAGAGACCCAGTACTTC. The chain couples TRBV7-9 to TRBJ2-5, with D unclear. Germline lookup yields CDR1 SEHNR and CDR2 FQNEAQ (reference sequence). Trimming cost V 1 base and J 2 bases, with 8 bases left between them. CDR3 size: 14 residues. The whole variable domain, filled in from reference TRBV7-9 and TRBJ2-5, reads DTGVSQNPRHKITKRGQNVTFRCDPISEHNRLYWYRQTLGQGPEFLTYFQNEAQLEKSRLLSDRFSAERPKGSFSTLEIQRTEQGDSAMYLCASSLGSSQETQYFGPGTRLLVL.

The sample holds many counts of this clonotype. J is TRBJ2-7 and V is TRBV6-1; possible D gene TRBD2, 5 bases. V was shortened by 6 bases and J by 9 bases, with 18 bases between the two germline ends. The CDR3 loop spans 13 amino acids. Germline V gene lookup returns CDR1 MNHNS and CDR2 SASEGT. Written as DNA, the CDR3 is TGTGCCAGCAGCCAACTAGAGAAGGAACGGCAGTACTTC. This gives the protein CASSQLEKERQYF.

This clonotype showed up many times. V gene TRBV15 combines with J gene TRBJ2-3, with D tentatively TRBD2 (5 bases). Per the germline V gene, CDR1 is LNHNV and CDR2 is YYDKDF (reference sequence). The CDR3 sequence is 15 residues long. V was clipped by 1 base and J by 1 base, with 9 bases between them. The chain's CDR3 is CATSRGTAGTDTQYF. CDR3 nucleotide sequence: TGTGCCACCAGCAGAGGCACAGCGGGCACAGATACGCAGTATTTT.

This clonotype was observed at least ten times. The chain employs TRBV10-3 and TRBJ1-4, with D possibly TRBD1 on 5 matching bases. V lost 3 bases and J 10 bases, leaving 21 bases between the germline ends. This CDR3 has 16 residues. The germline gives CDR1 ENHRY, CDR2 SYGVKD. The CDR3 DNA reads as TGTGCCATCAGTGACCCCGACAGCCCTTGGGGAGGAAAACTGTTTTTT. This gives the protein CAISDPDSPWGGKLFF.

For this clonotype: A junction end diverges from the germline sequence, so it may reflect a read error. V gene TRBV24-1 combines with J gene TRBJ2-1; tentatively, D is TRBD2 (6 bases). This CDR3 is 12 amino acids long. Looked up from germline, CDR1 is KGHDR and CDR2 is SFDVKD. CDR3 DNA: TGTGCCACCAGCAGCGGGCGGACCGAGCAGTCCTTC. Translated, it gives CATSSGRTEQSF.

This clonotype came up many times. This chain links TRBV2 with TRBJ1-2, with D tentatively TRBD1 (5 bases). Trimming cost V 1 base and J 6 bases, with 6 bases left between them. CDR1 and CDR2 (germline): SNHLY, FYNNEI. The CDR3 has 12 amino acids. CDR3 residues: CASSEGGDGYTF. The CDR3 bases are TGTGCCAGCAGTGAAGGGGGCGATGGCTACACCTTC. Complete variable domain (other parts from reference TRBV2 and TRBJ1-2): EPEVTQTPSHQVTQMGQEVILRCVPISNHLYFYWYRQILGQKVEFLVSFYNNEISEKSEIFDDQFSVERPDGSNFTLKIRSTKLEDSAMYFCASSEGGDGYTFGSGTRLTVV.

This clonotype was seen ten or more times. This chain links TRBV6-2 or TRBV6-3 with TRBJ2-3; TRBD2 matches 13 bases. This CDR3 region has 16 residues. V shed 6 bases, J shed 3 bases, and the junction held 6 bases outside the gene matches. Per germline, CDR1 MNHEY and CDR2 SVGEGT. The chain's CDR3 is CASRSGLAGSTDTQYF. The CDR3 DNA reads as TGTGCCAGCAGATCGGGACTAGCGGGGTCTACAGATACGCAGTATTTT.

This clonotype appeared many times. The junction differs from germline at one of its ends, possibly a read error. The V and J genes are TRBV4-2 and TRBJ1-6; no firm D call. Germline CDR1 and CDR2: LGHNA and YNFKEQ. This CDR3 has 13 amino acids. CDR3 in amino acids: CASSQAYNSPLHF. The DNA of the CDR3 is TGTGCCAGCAGCCAAGCCTACAATTCACCCCTCCACTTT.

This clonotype was seen repeatedly, ten times or more. The CDR3 region is CASRGNTDTQYF. The DNA for the CDR3 is TGTGCCAGCCGGGGGAACACAGATACGCAGTATTTT. The chain is built from TRBV6-1 and TRBJ2-3; D might be TRBD2 (6 bases). The V gene lost 8 bases and the J gene lost 2 bases, with 8 bases spanning the gap. Germline CDR1 and CDR2: MNHNS and SASEGT. The length of the CDR3 is 12 residues.

This clonotype showed up just a few times. The rearrangement links TRBV11-2 to TRBJ2-1; TRBD2 might be the D (5 bases). Germline V gives CDR1 SGHAT, CDR2 FQNNGV. This CDR3 has 14 residues. Trimming removed 8 bases from V and 4 bases from J, with 15 bases in between. The CDR3: CASEVGERYNEQFF. The CDR3 nucleotides read TGTGCCAGCGAGGTTGGGGAGCGGTACAATGAGCAGTTCTTC.

This clonotype was detected a few times. This chain links TRBV6-6 with TRBJ1-1; TRBD1 aligns across 8 bases. Germline loops: CDR1 MNHNY, CDR2 SVGAGI (reference sequence). Germline trimming cut 4 bases from V and 3 bases from J; bases unmatched to any gene: 1. The CDR3 covers 13 residues. For the CDR3, the DNA is TGTGCCAGCAGTTCGGGACAGGACACTGAAGCTTTCTTT. This encodes CASSSGQDTEAFF.

There are many counts of this clonotype. J is TRBJ1-6 and V is TRBV4-3, with TRBD1 as a possible D gene (5 bases). This CDR3 region has 16 residues. CDR1 and CDR2 (germline): LGHNA, YSLEER. Trimming cost V 0 bases and J 6 bases, with 12 bases left between them. The DNA for the CDR3 is TGCGCCAGCAGCCAAGAGGTGGGACGTCTTAATTCACCCCTCCACTTT. Translating it yields CASSQEVGRLNSPLHF.

In its sample, this clonotype was seen many times. The rearrangement uses TRBV6-2 or TRBV6-3 and TRBJ1-2; 7 bases agree with TRBD1. Germline V CDR1 and CDR2: MNHEY, SVGEGT. CDR3 length: 12 residues. The DNA for the CDR3 is TGTGCTTGCCGGGACAGATACTATGGCTACACCTTC. Encoded protein: CACRDRYYGYTF.

This clonotype has ten or more counts. V gene TRBV11-3 combines with J gene TRBJ1-3; D is undetermined. The V end lost 6 bases, the J end lost 8 bases, and 17 bases lay between the germline ends. The V gene's germline CDR1 is SGHNT and CDR2 YENEEA. CDR3 length equals 14 residues. The CDR3 here is CASSPGAESDTIYF. The DNA of the CDR3 is TGTGCCAGCAGTCCGGGAGCAGAATCGGACACCATATATTTT.

This clonotype was seen many times. The chain recombines TRBV7-2 with TRBJ2-5, with D uncertain. The CDR3 totals 15 residues. The germline V gene has CDR1 SGHTA and CDR2 FQGNSA. The ends were cut back, 10 bases at V and 0 bases at J, with 18 bases in the middle. The CDR3 is CATRRTGSHQETQYF. The CDR3 DNA follows: TGTGCCACCCGCCGCACTGGGTCGCACCAAGAGACCCAGTACTTC. Full variable domain (remainder filled in from reference TRBV7-2 and TRBJ2-5): GAGVSQSPSNKVTEKGKDVELRCDPISGHTALYWYRQSLGQGLEFLIYFQGNSAPDKSGLPSDRFSAERTGGSVSTLTIQRTQQEDSAVYLCATRRTGSHQETQYFGPGTRLLVL.

This clonotype was detected a few times. This sequence joins TRBV29-1 and TRBJ1-1; TRBD1 is a possible D gene (5 bases). Trimming pared 7 bases from V and 5 bases from J, leaving 17 bases between. The germline V gene has CDR1 SQVTM and CDR2 ANQGSEA. The CDR3 runs to 13 residues. CDR3 amino acids: CSALTGTWTEAFF. CDR3 nucleotide sequence: TGCAGCGCTTTAACCGGGACGTGGACTGAAGCTTTCTTT.

This clonotype was seen ten or more times. V usage is TRBV3-1 and J usage is TRBJ2-5, with 7 nucleotides matching TRBD1. The length of the CDR3 is 15 residues. In germline, CDR1 is LGHDT, CDR2 YNNKEL (reference sequence). The V segment lost 6 bases and the J segment 1 base; nucleotides outside the gene matches: 8. The CDR3: CASRDRSGGQETQYF. CDR3 nucleotides: TGTGCCAGCAGAGACCGCTCAGGGGGCCAAGAGACCCAGTACTTC.

Concerning this clonotype itself: Since a much larger clone is just one base distant, this may be a read error. The gene calls are TRBV5-4 and TRBJ2-3; 8 nucleotides align to TRBD2. The CDR3 runs 16 residues. The V gene's germline CDR1 is SGHNT and CDR2 YYREEE (reference sequence). The CDR3 bases are TGTGCCAGCGGCTTAGTGGCTAGCGGGAGCACAGATACGCAGTATTTT. Protein sequence: CASGLVASGSTDTQYF. The full variable domain, rest sourced from reference TRBV5-4 and TRBJ2-3, is ETGVTQSPTHLIKTRGQQVTLRCSSQSGHNTVSWYQQALGQGPQFIFQYYREEENGRGNFPPRFSGLQFPNYSSELNVNALELDDSALYLCASGLVASGSTDTQYFGPGTRLTVL.

Turning to this clonotype: This may be a read error, as it is one base from a much larger clone. V is TRBV7-6 and J is TRBJ2-5; 10 bases map to TRBD2. Germline-derived CDR1 and CDR2 are SGHVS and FNYEAQ. The CDR3 has 16 amino acids. Here the CDR3 DNA reads TGTGTCAGCAGCTTCGGTCCTAGCGGGAGCCCAGAGACCCAGTACTTC. Translating it yields CVSSFGPSGSPETQYF.

In this sample, this clonotype turned up many times. The CDR3 sequence: CSVEASWTQYF. For the CDR3, the DNA is TGCAGCGTTGAAGCCTCGTGGACCCAGTACTTC. J is TRBJ2-5 and V is TRBV29-1; no firm D call. The V end was cut by 1 base, the J end by 7 bases, with 7 bases between. Germline V gene lookup returns CDR1 SQVTM and CDR2 ANQGSEA. The CDR3 runs to 11 residues.

This chain joins TRBV12-5 and TRBJ2-1, with a tentative D call TRBD1 (5 bases). This CDR3 comprises 13 residues. From germline, CDR1 is LGHNT and CDR2 FRNRAP. Trimming removed 1 base from V and 9 bases from J, with 10 bases in between. DNA for the CDR3: TGTGCTAGTGGTTTGGCGGACAAGGGTGAGCAGTTCTTC. This encodes CASGLADKGEQFF.

On this clonotype: Relative to the germline gene, one junction end is altered; a read error may explain this. The chain couples TRBV6-1 to TRBJ2-1, with 11 bases lining up with TRBD2. CDR1 and CDR2 from the germline V gene are MNHNS and SASEGT. The CDR3 extends over 15 amino acids. CDR3 DNA: TGTGCCAGCAGTCACGGCACTAGCGGGAGAAATGAGCAGTTCTTT. Its protein product is CASSHGTSGRNEQFF.

The chain is built from TRBV27 and TRBJ2-7, with D perhaps TRBD1 or TRBD2 (5 bases each). The CDR3 length is 15 residues. Germline V gene data show CDR1 as MNHEY and CDR2 as SMNVEV (reference sequence). V shed 3 bases and J shed 0 bases, with 12 bases lying between them. The CDR3 spells CASSFHGTFSYEQYF. The CDR3 DNA is TGTGCCAGCAGTTTCCACGGGACGTTCTCCTACGAGCAGTACTTC.

This clonotype was picked up many times. The gene calls are TRBV20-1 and TRBJ2-3; no reliable D call. V gave up 5 bases and J gave up 5 bases, with 8 bases separating them. Germline assignment: CDR1 DFQATT and CDR2 SNEGSKA (reference sequence). The CDR3 covers 11 residues. CDR3 protein: CSALPGDTQYF. CDR3 nucleotides: TGCAGTGCTTTACCGGGAGATACGCAGTATTTT.

As concerns this clonotype: This may arise from a read error, as a much more abundant clone is one base away. The V call is TRBV7-2, the J call TRBJ2-1; tentative D call: TRBD1 (7 bases). Germline CDR1 and CDR2: SGHTA and FQGNSA. CDR3 size: 14 residues. The CDR3 bases are TGTGCCAGCAGCTTCCAGGGGGGCGACAATGGGCAGTTCTTC. It specifies CASSFQGGDNGQFF. Filled out from reference TRBV7-2 and TRBJ2-1, the complete variable domain reads GAGVSQSPSNKVTEKGKDVELRCDPISGHTALYWYRQSLGQGLEFLIYFQGNSAPDKSGLPSDRFSAERTGGSVSTLTIQRTQQEDSAVYLCASSFQGGDNGQFFGPGTRLTVL.